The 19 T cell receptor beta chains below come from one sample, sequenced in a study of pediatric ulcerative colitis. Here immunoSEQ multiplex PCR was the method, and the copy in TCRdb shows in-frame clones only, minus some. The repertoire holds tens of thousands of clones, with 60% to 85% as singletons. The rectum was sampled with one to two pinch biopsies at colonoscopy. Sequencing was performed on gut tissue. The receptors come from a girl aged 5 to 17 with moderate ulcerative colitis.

CDR3 in amino acids: CSVGQTYETQYF. In DNA form, the CDR3 reads TGCAGCGTTGGACAGACGTATGAGACCCAGTACTTC. V and J are TRBV29-1 and TRBJ2-5; TRBD1 is a possible D gene (5 bases). This CDR3 comprises 12 residues. Germline loops: CDR1 SQVTM, CDR2 ANQGSEA. Trimming pared 4 bases from V and 5 bases from J, leaving 11 bases between. Together with reference TRBV29-1 and TRBJ2-5, the CDR3 gives the full variable domain: SAVISQKPSRDICQRGTSLTIQCQVDSQVTMMFWYRQQPGQSLTLIATANQGSEATYESGFVIDKFPISRPNLTFSTLTVSNMSPEDSSIYLCSVGQTYETQYFGPGTRLLVL.

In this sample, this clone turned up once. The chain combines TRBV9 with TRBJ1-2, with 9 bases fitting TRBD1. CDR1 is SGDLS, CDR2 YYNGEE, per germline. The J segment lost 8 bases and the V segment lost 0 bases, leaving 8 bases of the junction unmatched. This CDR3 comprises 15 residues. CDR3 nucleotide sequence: TGTGCCAGCAGCGTAGATACGGGGACAGGGAGCGGCTACACCTTC. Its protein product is CASSVDTGTGSGYTF.

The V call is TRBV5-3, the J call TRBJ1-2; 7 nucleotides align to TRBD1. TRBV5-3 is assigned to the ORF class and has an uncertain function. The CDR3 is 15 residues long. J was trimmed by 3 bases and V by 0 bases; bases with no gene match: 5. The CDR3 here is CARSLVTGEDYGYTF. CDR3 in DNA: TGTGCCAGAAGCTTGGTAACAGGGGAGGACTATGGCTACACCTTC.

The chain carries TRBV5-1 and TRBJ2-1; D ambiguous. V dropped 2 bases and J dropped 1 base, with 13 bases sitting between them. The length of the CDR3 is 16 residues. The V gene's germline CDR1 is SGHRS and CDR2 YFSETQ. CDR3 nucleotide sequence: TGCGCCAGCAGCTTTGACGAGCGCGGATCCTACAATGAGCAGTTCTTC. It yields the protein CASSFDERGSYNEQFF.

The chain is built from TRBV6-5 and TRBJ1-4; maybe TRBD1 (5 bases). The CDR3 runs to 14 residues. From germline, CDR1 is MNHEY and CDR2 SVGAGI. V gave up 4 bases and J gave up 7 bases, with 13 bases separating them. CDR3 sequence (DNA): TGTGCCAGCAGTTTCCAGGGTAGGGGTGAAAAACTGTTTTTT. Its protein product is CASSFQGRGEKLFF.

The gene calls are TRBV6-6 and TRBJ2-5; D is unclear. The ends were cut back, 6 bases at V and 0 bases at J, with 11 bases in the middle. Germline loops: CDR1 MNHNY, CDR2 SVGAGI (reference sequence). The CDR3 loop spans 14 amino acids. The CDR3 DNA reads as TGTGCCAGCAGCCTCAGATTTGACCAAGAGACCCAGTACTTC. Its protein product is CASSLRFDQETQYF.

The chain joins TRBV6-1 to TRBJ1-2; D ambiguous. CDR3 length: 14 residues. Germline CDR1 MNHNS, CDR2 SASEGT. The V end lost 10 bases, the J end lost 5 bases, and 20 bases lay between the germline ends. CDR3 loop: CATEPSGSFYGYTF. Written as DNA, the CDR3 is TGTGCCACCGAGCCCTCGGGGTCGTTTTATGGCTACACCTTC.

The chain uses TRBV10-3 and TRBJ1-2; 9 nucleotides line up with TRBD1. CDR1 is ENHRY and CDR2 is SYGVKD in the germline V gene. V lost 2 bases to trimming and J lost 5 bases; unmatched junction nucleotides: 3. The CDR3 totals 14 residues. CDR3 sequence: CAISEPTGGYGYTF. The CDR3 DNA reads TGTGCCATCAGTGAGCCGACAGGGGGGTATGGCTACACCTTC.

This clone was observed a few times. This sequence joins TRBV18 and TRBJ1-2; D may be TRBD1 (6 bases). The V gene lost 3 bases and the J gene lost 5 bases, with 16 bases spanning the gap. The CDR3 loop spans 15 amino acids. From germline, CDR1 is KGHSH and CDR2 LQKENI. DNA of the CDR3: TGTGCCAGCTCACCTTCGGGACACACGGAGTATGGCTACACCTTC. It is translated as CASSPSGHTEYGYTF. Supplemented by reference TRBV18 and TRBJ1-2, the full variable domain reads NAGVMQNPRHLVRRRGQEARLRCSPMKGHSHVYWYRQLPEEGLKFMVYLQKENIIDESGMPKERFSAEFPKEGPSILRIQQVVRGDSAAYFCASSPSGHTEYGYTFGSGTRLTVV.

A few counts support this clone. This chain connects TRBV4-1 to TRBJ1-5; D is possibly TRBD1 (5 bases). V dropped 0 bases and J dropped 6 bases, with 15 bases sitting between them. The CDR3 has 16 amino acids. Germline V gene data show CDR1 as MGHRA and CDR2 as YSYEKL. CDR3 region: CASSQERGLGSQPQHF. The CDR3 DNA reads TGCGCCAGCAGCCAAGAGAGGGGCCTGGGTAGTCAGCCCCAGCATTTT.

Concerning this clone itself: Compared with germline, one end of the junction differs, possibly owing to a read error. CDR3 sequence: CASTLRTGSYHYGYTF. CDR3 bases: TGTGCCAGCACCTTAAGGACAGGATCCTACCACTATGGCTACACCTTC. J is TRBJ1-2 and V is TRBV7-3; 7 bases match TRBD1. The CDR3 is made up of 16 amino acids. Per the germline V gene, CDR1 is SGHTA and CDR2 is FQGTGA.

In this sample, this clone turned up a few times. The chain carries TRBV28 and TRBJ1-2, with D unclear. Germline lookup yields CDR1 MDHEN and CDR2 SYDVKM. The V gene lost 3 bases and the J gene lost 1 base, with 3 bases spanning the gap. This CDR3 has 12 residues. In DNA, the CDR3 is TGTGCCAGCAGTTTGAATAACTATGGCTACACCTTC. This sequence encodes CASSLNNYGYTF.

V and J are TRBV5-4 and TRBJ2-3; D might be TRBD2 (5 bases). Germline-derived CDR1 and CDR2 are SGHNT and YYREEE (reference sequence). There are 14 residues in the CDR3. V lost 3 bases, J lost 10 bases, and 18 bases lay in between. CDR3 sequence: CASSSPERVEAQYF. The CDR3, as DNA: TGTGCCAGCAGCTCCCCCGAGAGGGTAGAGGCGCAGTATTTT.

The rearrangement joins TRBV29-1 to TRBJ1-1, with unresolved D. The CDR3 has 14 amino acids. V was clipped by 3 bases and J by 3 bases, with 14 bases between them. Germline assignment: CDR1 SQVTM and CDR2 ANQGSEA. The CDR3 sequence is CSVDVRGRHTEAFF. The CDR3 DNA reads TGCAGCGTTGATGTAAGAGGACGGCACACTGAAGCTTTCTTT.

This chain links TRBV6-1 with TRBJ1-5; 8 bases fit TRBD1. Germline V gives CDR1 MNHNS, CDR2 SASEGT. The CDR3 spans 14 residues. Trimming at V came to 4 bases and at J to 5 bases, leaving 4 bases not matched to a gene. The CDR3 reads CASSVGQGHQPQHF. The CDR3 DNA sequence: TGTGCCAGCAGTGTTGGACAGGGCCATCAGCCCCAGCATTTT.

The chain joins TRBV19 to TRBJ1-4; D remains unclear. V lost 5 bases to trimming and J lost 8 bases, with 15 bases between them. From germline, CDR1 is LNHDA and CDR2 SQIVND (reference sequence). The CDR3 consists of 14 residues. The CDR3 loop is CASSHRVGGEKLFF. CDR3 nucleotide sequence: TGTGCCAGTAGTCACCGGGTTGGAGGGGAAAAACTGTTTTTT.

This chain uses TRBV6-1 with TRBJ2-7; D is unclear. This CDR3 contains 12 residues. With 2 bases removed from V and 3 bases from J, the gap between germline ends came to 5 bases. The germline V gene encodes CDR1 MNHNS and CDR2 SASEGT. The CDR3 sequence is CASSELGYEQYF. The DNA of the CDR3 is TGTGCCAGCAGTGAACTTGGCTACGAGCAGTACTTC.

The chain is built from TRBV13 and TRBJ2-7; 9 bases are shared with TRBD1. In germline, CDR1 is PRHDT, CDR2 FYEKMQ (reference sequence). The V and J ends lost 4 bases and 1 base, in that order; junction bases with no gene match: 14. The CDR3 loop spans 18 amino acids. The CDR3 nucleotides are TGTGCCAGCAGCTCAACCGGCGGGGTGACAGGGGGTTCCTACGAGCAGTACTTC. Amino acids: CASSSTGGVTGGSYEQYF.

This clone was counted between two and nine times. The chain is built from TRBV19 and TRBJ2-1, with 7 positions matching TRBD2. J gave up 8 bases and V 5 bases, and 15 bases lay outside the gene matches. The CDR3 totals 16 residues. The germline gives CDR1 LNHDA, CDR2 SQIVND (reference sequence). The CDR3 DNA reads TGTGCCAGTAGTGCCTCGACGAGCGGGATTAGCTATGAGCAGTTCTTC. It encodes CASSASTSGISYEQFF.